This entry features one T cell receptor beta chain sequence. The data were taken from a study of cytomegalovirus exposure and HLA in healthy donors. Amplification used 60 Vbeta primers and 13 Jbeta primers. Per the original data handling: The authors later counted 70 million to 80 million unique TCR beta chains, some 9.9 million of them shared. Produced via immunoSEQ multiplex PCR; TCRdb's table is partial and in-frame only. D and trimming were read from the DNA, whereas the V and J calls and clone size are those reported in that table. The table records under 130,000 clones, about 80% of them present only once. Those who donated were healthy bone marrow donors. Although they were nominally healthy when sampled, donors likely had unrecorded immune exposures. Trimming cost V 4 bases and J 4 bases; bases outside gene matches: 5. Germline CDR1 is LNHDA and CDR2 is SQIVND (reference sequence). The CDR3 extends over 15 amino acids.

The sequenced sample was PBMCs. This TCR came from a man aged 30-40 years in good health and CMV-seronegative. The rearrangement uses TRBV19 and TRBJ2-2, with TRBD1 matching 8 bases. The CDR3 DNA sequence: TGTGCCAGTAGTACTGGGACAGGAGGCACCGGGGAGCTGTTTTTT. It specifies CASSTGTGGTGELFF.